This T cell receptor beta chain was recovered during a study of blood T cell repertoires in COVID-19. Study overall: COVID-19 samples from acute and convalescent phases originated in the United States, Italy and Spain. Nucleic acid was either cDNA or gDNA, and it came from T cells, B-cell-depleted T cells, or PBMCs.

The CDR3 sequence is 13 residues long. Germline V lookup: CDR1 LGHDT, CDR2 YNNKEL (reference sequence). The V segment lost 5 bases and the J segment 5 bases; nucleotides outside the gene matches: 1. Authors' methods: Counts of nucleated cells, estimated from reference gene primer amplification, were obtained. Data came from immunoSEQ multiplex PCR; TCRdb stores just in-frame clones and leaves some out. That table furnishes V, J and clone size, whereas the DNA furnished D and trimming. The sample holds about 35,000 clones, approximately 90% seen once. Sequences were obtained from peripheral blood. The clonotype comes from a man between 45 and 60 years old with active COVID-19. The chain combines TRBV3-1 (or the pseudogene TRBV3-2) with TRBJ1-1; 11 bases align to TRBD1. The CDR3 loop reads CASSGTGGTEAFF. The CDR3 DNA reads TGTGCCAGCAGCGGGACAGGGGGTACTGAAGCTTTCTTT.